Below are 9 T cell receptor beta chains sequenced from a single sample in a study of cytotoxic CD8 clonotypes in ibrutinib-treated CLL. Only in-frame clones appear in the TCRdb table, and some are missing; sequencing was by immunoSEQ multiplex PCR. The table shows 150,000 or so clones, with around 81% occurring only once. Sequencing was performed on PBMCs, taken after 36 months of ibrutinib treatment. The receptors originated from a human donor with chronic lymphocytic leukemia.

The chain combines TRBV5-1 with TRBJ2-7, with 9 bases fitting TRBD1. The length of the CDR3 is 17 residues. V lost 2 bases to trimming and J lost 3 bases; unmatched junction nucleotides: 12. Looked up from germline, CDR1 is SGHRS and CDR2 is YFSETQ. In nucleotides, the CDR3 is TGCGCCAGCAGCTTTCAGCGGCTCTGGGACAGGGACTACGAGCAGTACTTC. Translating it yields CASSFQRLWDRDYEQYF.

The rearrangement links TRBV10-3 to TRBJ2-2; 13 bases are a match to TRBD2. Germline values: CDR1 ENHRY, CDR2 SYGVKD. V lost 4 bases to trimming and J lost 2 bases; unmatched junction nucleotides: 7. This CDR3 contains 18 residues. In nucleotides, the CDR3 is TGTGCCATCAGTGTATCCAGGACTAGCGGGGGCAACACCGGGGAGCTGTTTTTT. Residues: CAISVSRTSGGNTGELFF.

This chain links TRBV5-4 with TRBJ1-2; a possible D gene is TRBD1 (6 bases). The CDR3 is made up of 15 amino acids. V was pared by 5 bases and J by 9 bases, with 23 bases between. Germline V lookup: CDR1 SGHNT, CDR2 YYREEE (reference sequence). Written as DNA, the CDR3 is TGTGCCAGCAGTTTATGGGGCAGGGGACTAGTTAGCTACACCTTC. It is translated as CASSLWGRGLVSYTF.

V and J are TRBV5-5 and TRBJ2-7; 7 nucleotides align to TRBD1. Germline V gene lookup returns CDR1 SGHKS and CDR2 YYEKEE (reference sequence). This CDR3 comprises 15 residues. The ends lost 5 bases at V and 0 bases at J; junction bases unmatched: 8. CDR3 nucleotide sequence: TGTGCCAGCAGTAACCGGGACAGTCCCTCCTACGAGCAGTACTTC. It codes for CASSNRDSPSYEQYF.

The rearrangement uses TRBV30 and TRBJ1-5, with D possibly matching TRBD1 (5 bases). Trimming shortened V by 2 bases and J by 9 bases, and 8 bases separated the two germline ends. Germline V gene lookup returns CDR1 GTSNPN and CDR2 SVGIG (reference sequence). The CDR3 length is 11 residues. DNA for the CDR3: TGTGCCTGGAGTCGGAGGGGGCCCCAGCATTTT. Protein: CAWSRRGPQHF.

V gene TRBV7-3 combines with J gene TRBJ1-1, with 7 bases identical to TRBD1. In germline, CDR1 is SGHTA, CDR2 FQGTGA. CDR3 length equals 13 residues. The V segment lost 0 bases and the J segment 6 bases; nucleotides outside the gene matches: 1. The CDR3 protein is CASSLTGTAEAFF. The CDR3 DNA reads as TGTGCCAGCAGCTTAACGGGGACAGCTGAAGCTTTCTTT.

The rearrangement joins TRBV7-9 to TRBJ1-5; no reliable D call. CDR1 SEHNR and CDR2 FQNEAQ come from the germline V gene (reference sequence). CDR3 length: 16 residues. V was trimmed by 2 bases and J by 0 bases, leaving 11 bases between them. CDR3 sequence reads: CASSLFAGYSNQPQHF. CDR3 nucleotides: TGTGCCAGCAGCTTATTCGCAGGCTATAGCAATCAGCCCCAGCATTTT.

The V and J genes are TRBV19 and TRBJ2-5, with D possibly called TRBD1 or TRBD2 (5 bases each). The CDR3 is 16 amino acids. Germline V gene data show CDR1 as LNHDA and CDR2 as SQIVND (reference sequence). Deletions cut 6 bases from V and 1 base from J, with 18 bases between. The CDR3 region is CASSGRGARPQETQYF. Here the CDR3 DNA reads TGTGCCAGTAGCGGCCGAGGGGCGCGTCCCCAAGAGACCCAGTACTTC.

The chain is built from TRBV27 and TRBJ2-5, with D possibly matching TRBD2 (6 bases). The CDR3 contains 16 residues. Trimming cost V 3 bases and J 2 bases, with 16 bases left between them. Germline lookup yields CDR1 MNHEY and CDR2 SMNVEV (reference sequence). The CDR3: CASSFYPRREQETQYF. Written as DNA, the CDR3 is TGTGCCAGCAGTTTCTACCCGAGGAGGGAGCAAGAGACCCAGTACTTC.